Listed below are T cell receptor beta chains from one sample, sequenced in a study of blood T cells in healthy people across ages. TCRdb analysed the 5' RACE reads with MiXCR anew, one entry per CDR3 protein. The table shows fewer than 950,000 distinct CDR3 sequences, with around 36% occurring only once. The sample comprised blood. The receptors derive from a man in his late teens or twenties in good health. CDR3s include the opening cysteine and the closing phenylalanine or tryptophan. The order of the fields is CDR3 DNA, CDR3 protein, D gene, J gene, V gene, CDR3 length, clone size. A D gene is named only where the DNA matches it firmly. Size is omitted from some rows. Given values are once, few, many or a class for expanded clones.

CDR3nt: TGTGCCAGCACCCAGAATGAGCAGTACTTC
CDR3aa: CASTQNEQYF
d_gene: NA
j_gene: TRBJ2-5
v_gene: TRBV12-3/TRBV12-4
len: 10
abundance: NA

CDR3nt: TGCAGTGCTAGGGCTTCCCACGAGCAGTACTTC
CDR3aa: CSARASHEQYF
d_gene: NA
j_gene: TRBJ2-7
v_gene: TRBV20-1
len: 11
abundance: NA

CDR3nt: TGCAGTGCTCCCCGTTATAGGGGTAGCTACGAGCAGTACTTC
CDR3aa: CSAPRYRGSYEQYF
d_gene: NA
j_gene: TRBJ2-7
v_gene: TRBV20-1
len: 14
abundance: few

CDR3nt: TGTGCCAGCAGCTTTGGGCTAGCGGCGAACACCGGGGAGCTGTTTTTT
CDR3aa: CASSFGLAANTGELFF
d_gene: TRBD2
j_gene: TRBJ2-2
v_gene: TRBV7-2
len: 16
abundance: NA

CDR3nt: TGCAGTGCTAGTGACTACAATGAGCAGTACTTC
CDR3aa: CSASDYNEQYF
d_gene: NA
j_gene: TRBJ2-7
v_gene: TRBV20-1
len: 11
abundance: NA

CDR3nt: TGCAGTGCTAACTCGGACAGAGGCCAATGGACTGAAGCTTTCTTT
CDR3aa: CSANSDRGQWTEAFF
d_gene: NA
j_gene: TRBJ1-1
v_gene: TRBV20-1
len: 15
abundance: few

CDR3nt: TGCGCCAGCAGCCAAGTTATCAAGGACTTCAACACCGGGGAGCTGTTTTTT
CDR3aa: CASSQVIKDFNTGELFF
d_gene: NA
j_gene: TRBJ2-2
v_gene: TRBV4-3
len: 17
abundance: many

CDR3nt: TGTGCCACCAGCAGAGATCCCCAGGTAGGGAAGGTGCAGTTCTTC
CDR3aa: CATSRDPQVGKVQFF
d_gene: NA
j_gene: TRBJ2-1
v_gene: TRBV15
len: 15
abundance: few

CDR3nt: TGCAGCGTTGAAATCGCGGACAACTCCTACGAGCAGTACTTC
CDR3aa: CSVEIADNSYEQYF
d_gene: NA
j_gene: TRBJ2-7
v_gene: TRBV29-1
len: 14
abundance: many

CDR3nt: TGTGCCAGTAGTATAGATCTGCGGGGATTGATTGGTGGCTACACCTTC
CDR3aa: CASSIDLRGLIGGYTF
d_gene: NA
j_gene: TRBJ1-2
v_gene: TRBV19
len: 16
abundance: few

CDR3nt: TGTGCCAGCCACGGGACAGGACCCTCCTACGAGCAGTACTTC
CDR3aa: CASHGTGPSYEQYF
d_gene: TRBD1
j_gene: TRBJ2-7
v_gene: TRBV12-3/TRBV12-4
len: 14
abundance: NA

CDR3nt: TGCGCCAGCAGCCTTGGACAGCGCCTTATGAACGAGCAGTACTTC
CDR3aa: CASSLGQRLMNEQYF
d_gene: NA
j_gene: TRBJ2-7
v_gene: TRBV5-1
len: 15
abundance: NA

CDR3nt: TGTGCCAGCAGTTTCGGTGGGGGGCGGCTTCAGCCCCAGCATTTT
CDR3aa: CASSFGGGRLQPQHF
d_gene: NA
j_gene: TRBJ1-5
v_gene: TRBV12-3/TRBV12-4
len: 15
abundance: NA

CDR3nt: TGCAGTGCTAGAGATTTGGGCGTTACAGGGGGCGCGAACAATGAGCAGTTCTTC
CDR3aa: CSARDLGVTGGANNEQFF
d_gene: TRBD1
j_gene: TRBJ2-1
v_gene: TRBV20-1
len: 18
abundance: NA

CDR3nt: TGTGCCAGCAGCGCCCTTTCCGGTGGGGCCACAGATACGCAGTATTTT
CDR3aa: CASSALSGGATDTQYF
d_gene: NA
j_gene: TRBJ2-3
v_gene: TRBV9
len: 16
abundance: NA

CDR3nt: TGTACCAGCAGTTGGGACAGGGGAACGAAAGAGACCCAGTACTTC
CDR3aa: CTSSWDRGTKETQYF
d_gene: TRBD1
j_gene: TRBJ2-5
v_gene: TRBV6-1
len: 15
abundance: NA

CDR3nt: TGCAGTGCCTTGGACGGTTATAGCAATCAGCCCCAGCATTTT
CDR3aa: CSALDGYSNQPQHF
d_gene: NA
j_gene: TRBJ1-5
v_gene: TRBV20-1
len: 14
abundance: NA

CDR3nt: TGTGCCAGCAGTTTATCTTGGGAAGGACTCCATCAGCCCCAGCATTTT
CDR3aa: CASSLSWEGLHQPQHF
d_gene: NA
j_gene: TRBJ1-5
v_gene: TRBV27
len: 16
abundance: NA

CDR3nt: TGTGCCAGCAGTTACTCGATCGGGACTAGGTCTTCCGACAATGAGCAGTACTTC
CDR3aa: CASSYSIGTRSSDNEQYF
d_gene: TRBD2
j_gene: TRBJ2-7
v_gene: TRBV6-5
len: 18
abundance: NA

CDR3nt: TGTGCCTGGAGACTAGCGGGGGGCCAAGAGACCCAGTACTTC
CDR3aa: CAWRLAGGQETQYF
d_gene: TRBD2
j_gene: TRBJ2-5
v_gene: TRBV30
len: 14
abundance: few

CDR3nt: TGTGCCAGCAGTTTAGCACGGGGGAGGCACTACAATGAGCAGTACTTC
CDR3aa: CASSLARGRHYNEQYF
d_gene: NA
j_gene: TRBJ2-5
v_gene: TRBV12-3/TRBV12-4
len: 16
abundance: NA

CDR3nt: TGTGCCAGCAGTGAATACGGTACAGCAAATTCACCCCTCCACTTT
CDR3aa: CASSEYGTANSPLHF
d_gene: NA
j_gene: TRBJ1-6
v_gene: TRBV25-1
len: 15
abundance: many

CDR3nt: TGCGCCAGCAGCTCCCGTGCTGGGGGGCCTAACTATGGCTACACCTTC
CDR3aa: CASSSRAGGPNYGYTF
d_gene: NA
j_gene: TRBJ1-2
v_gene: TRBV5-1
len: 16
abundance: few

CDR3nt: TGTGCCAGCAGCCCACGGGACCGCCTTTGGTGTGGCTACACCTTC
CDR3aa: CASSPRDRLWCGYTF
d_gene: NA
j_gene: TRBJ1-2
v_gene: TRBV7-2
len: 15
abundance: NA

CDR3nt: TGTGCCACCAGCAGTACCGGGACAGCGTACAATGAGCAGTTCTTC
CDR3aa: CATSSTGTAYNEQFF
d_gene: TRBD1
j_gene: TRBJ2-1
v_gene: TRBV15
len: 15
abundance: few

CDR3nt: TGTGCCAGCAGCTTAGCAGCGGGGGACACAGATACGCAGTATTTT
CDR3aa: CASSLAAGDTDTQYF
d_gene: TRBD2
j_gene: TRBJ2-3
v_gene: TRBV7-2
len: 15
abundance: few

CDR3nt: TGTGCCAGCAGCTTAGCGGAGGCAGGGGGAGGCATTCAGTACTTC
CDR3aa: CASSLAEAGGGIQYF
d_gene: NA
j_gene: TRBJ2-4
v_gene: TRBV7-2
len: 15
abundance: few

CDR3nt: TGCGCCAGCAGCCCACAGGGGTACGGCACCGGGGAGCTGTTTTTT
CDR3aa: CASSPQGYGTGELFF
d_gene: TRBD1
j_gene: TRBJ2-2
v_gene: TRBV4-1
len: 15
abundance: NA

CDR3nt: TGCAGTGCTAGAGATCGGGACACTGATCGTGGCTACACCTTC
CDR3aa: CSARDRDTDRGYTF
d_gene: NA
j_gene: TRBJ1-2
v_gene: TRBV20-1
len: 14
abundance: many

CDR3nt: TGTGCCAGCAGCCAAAGGCGGGGGCGCACAGATACGCAGTATTTT
CDR3aa: CASSQRRGRTDTQYF
d_gene: NA
j_gene: TRBJ2-3
v_gene: TRBV14
len: 15
abundance: NA

CDR3nt: TGTGCCAGCAGCTACCCAGCGGGGGGATCCTACAATGAGCAGTACTTC
CDR3aa: CASSYPAGGSYNEQYF
d_gene: TRBD2
j_gene: TRBJ2-7
v_gene: TRBV9
len: 16
abundance: few

CDR3nt: TGTGCCAGCAGCGTAGGGACAATGAATGAGCAGTACTTC
CDR3aa: CASSVGTMNEQYF
d_gene: NA
j_gene: TRBJ2-5
v_gene: TRBV9
len: 13
abundance: NA

CDR3nt: TGTGCCAGCAGTGTAGACCACGGTGGGTACAATGAGCGGTTCTTC
CDR3aa: CASSVDHGGYNERFF
d_gene: NA
j_gene: TRBJ2-1
v_gene: TRBV6-4
len: 15
abundance: NA

CDR3nt: TGTGCCAGCAGCTTTAGCTATATGGGGGGAGATGCGCAGTATTTT
CDR3aa: CASSFSYMGGDAQYF
d_gene: NA
j_gene: TRBJ2-3
v_gene: TRBV7-2
len: 15
abundance: few

CDR3nt: TGTGCCAGCAGCCGAGTTAATTCACCCCTCCACTTT
CDR3aa: CASSRVNSPLHF
d_gene: NA
j_gene: TRBJ1-6
v_gene: TRBV7-2
len: 12
abundance: few

CDR3nt: TGTGCCACCAGCAGAGAACGGCGCGGACCAGGCAATGAGCAGTTCTTC
CDR3aa: CATSRERRGPGNEQFF
d_gene: NA
j_gene: TRBJ2-1
v_gene: TRBV15
len: 16
abundance: few